This T cell receptor (beta chain) derives from a study of immune characteristics of hereditary and idiopathic chronic pancreatitis. Regarding the complete study: Local pancreatic immune cells and TCRbeta repertoires were profiled in hereditary and idiopathic chronic pancreatitis and were compared with control organ donor pancreases. In total, about 5 control pancreases, 7 hereditary chronic pancreatitis pancreases and roughly six idiopathic chronic pancreatitis pancreases underwent TCRbeta sequencing. The gDNA-based approach was selected because minimal in vitro experimental manipulation of pancreas-infiltrating T cells was involved.

CDR1 and CDR2 were assigned from the germline V gene as ENHRY and SYGVKD. From cysteine to phenylalanine, the CDR3 is 15 amino acids long. Only the CDR3 region is kept as DNA, spanning 45 bases read in frame from base 1. V is pared back by 3 bases and J by 3 bases, with 12 bases lying between the germline termini. A note on this clone: The antigen it binds to is not known. Base qualities are not at hand, and no much larger clone is one base apart.

Beyond this particular receptor, the publication reports: Compared with controls, both chronic pancreatitis groups had significantly higher TCRbeta repertoire diversity and lower clonality. Numbers of productive TCR rearrangements correlated positively with disease severity scores among over 10 chronic pancreatitis patients. Because patient tissue could only be obtained at the time of TPIAT, differences in disease duration may have influenced the immune findings. Differences in Vbeta-Jbeta gene family usage, including TRBV10, TRBV19, TRBV23 and TRBV5, were found between hereditary and idiopathic chronic pancreatitis. Chronic pancreatitis caused by alcohol use was excluded from the study.

Chronic pancreatitis pancreas tissue came from patients undergoing total pancreatectomy with islet autotransplantation (TPIAT). No known history of diabetes was present in the included chronic pancreatitis patients. For TCRbeta sequencing, genomic DNA was pulled straight from bulk pancreas tissue, skipping any T cell sorting. At two US centers, pancreas tissues from patients and organ donors were collected on a consecutive basis. Library prep was done by the immunoSEQ multiplex PCR assay. The TCRbeta CDR3 region and neighboring sequences were amplified from pancreatic genomic DNA and then sequenced. For the original study's pipeline: Productive clonality and productive rearrangement counts were measured along with repertoire diversity, which was expressed as a mean normalized Shannon-Wiener index. The nonparametric Mann-Whitney U test was used to compare repertoire metrics between the control and chronic pancreatitis groups. A clonotype counted as shared when its CDR3beta sequence had identical amino acid composition and length across subjects. TCRdb obtained this table from immuneACCESS and retained in-frame rearrangements with V and J assigned. These tables miss some clones; where compared with another copy, unresolved V genes account for less than half of the shortfall, and the remainder is unexplained. Clone size and the V and J calls come from that table; the DNA yielded D and trimming. Within this sample are about 14,000 clones, with around 70% of them counted one time only. Of the sample, 14% falls within the top ten clones.

In this chain, TRBV10-3 is recombined with TRBJ2-1, and the D gene may be TRBD2, 7 bases matching. The specimen was pancreas tissue with hereditary chronic pancreatitis. This receptor was obtained from a human donor with chronic pancreatitis. The nucleotides are TGTGCCATCAGTGACGGCGGGGGACACTACAATGAGCAGTTCTTC. Translated, it gives CAISDGGGHYNEQFF.